This T cell receptor (beta chain) is drawn from a study of blood T cell repertoires in COVID-19 (dated by TCRdb to 2019 to 2021). At the level of the whole study: The collaborator samples originated in the United States, Italy and Spain and spanned the acute and convalescent phases of COVID-19. The prospective study material was composed of cDNA or gDNA derived from T cells, B-cell-depleted T cells, or PBMCs. Subjects who had been exposed to COVID-19, were actively infected with it, or had recovered from it provided the deeply sampled blood TCRbeta repertoires that made up the dataset. A freely available public database, intended as a resource for researchers studying the immune response to SARS-CoV-2, is where the repertoires were released. The samples were drawn from the first 160 participants of the ongoing ImmuneRACE study and from about 1,200 subjects provided by 6 global collaborators. The sample metadata nearly always contained a de-identified subject ID, COVID-19 status, age in years and sex. Where available, HLA class I and class II types were taken from metadata supplied by the sample provider and were not determined by assay-based typing.

The germline V gene gives CDR1 as SGHTA and CDR2 as FQGNSA. Unmatched junction bases come to 5, with V trimmed by 5 bases and J by 2 bases. Inclusive of the bounding cysteine and phenylalanine, the CDR3 is 14 residues long. CDR3 DNA only is kept here, 42 bases in frame from base 1. The full study reports these points: The quantity of clinical and demographic metadata differed by source and by participant and was supplied without curation.

In its sample, this clone was seen once. What antigen it recognizes has not been identified. No clone much larger than this one lies a single base away; base qualities are absent. TCRbeta CDR3 regions were amplified from genomic DNA by means of the immunoSEQ Assay, a bias-controlled multiplex PCR. The original pipeline was this. Nucleated cell counts per sample were estimated from amplification of reference gene primers within the assay. Sequence reads were collapsed and filtered to measure the absolute abundance of every unique TCRbeta CDR3 rearrangement. For each sample, productive Simpson clonality was calculated as the square root of Simpson's diversity index across productive rearrangements. The table comes from immuneACCESS by way of TCRdb, which keeps in-frame sequences with V and J called. Part of the clones is missing from these tables; in studies checked, under half for an unresolved V gene and the rest for unknown reasons. V and J calls and clone size follow that table, whereas D and trimming were derived from the DNA. This sample gives 240,000 or so clones in total; approximately 83% of them show up just once. The top ten constitute roughly 9.6% of the sample.

Collaborating institutions collected whole blood in K2EDTA tubes following their own protocols. For TCRbeta analysis, collaborators shipped samples in one of three forms: frozen whole blood, isolated PBMCs, or DNA extracted from either of those sample types. Sequenced input: peripheral blood. The TCR comes from a woman over 75 with acute or convalescent COVID-19. The chain employs TRBV7-2 and TRBJ2-7, and 8 bases in between align with TRBD1. In nucleotides, the sequence is TGTGCCAGCAGCGCCCAACAGGGGGCCTACGAGCAGTACTTC. This yields the protein CASSAQQGAYEQYF.